These 19 T cell receptor beta chains were sequenced from one sample in a study of blood T cells in healthy people across ages. Primers used in a second PCR of about 7 to 12 cycles were a sample-barcoded 5' primer and a J-beta primer mix. TCRdb re-called the 5' RACE reads through MiXCR, storing one row per CDR3 protein. Among about 650,000 distinct CDR3 sequences listed, over 40% were seen once. Sequencing used blood. These receptors were obtained from a woman aged 80 or older in good health.

This clonotype has a single count. A read error may explain this, as a much larger clone is one base away. The rearrangement uses TRBV15 and TRBJ2-4; TRBD2 is a possible D gene (5 bases). Per the germline V gene, CDR1 is LNHNV and CDR2 is YYDKDF (reference sequence). The CDR3 has 17 residues. The chain's CDR3 is CATSRDRATLAKDIQYF. As DNA, the CDR3 is TGTGCCACCAGCAGAGATCGGGCGACCCTAGCCAAAGACATTCAGTACTTC.

This clonotype was recorded many times. The rearrangement joins TRBV10-3 to TRBJ2-3, with no clear D. The CDR3 contains 13 residues. CDR1 is ENHRY and CDR2 is SYGVKD in the germline V gene. Deletions cut 0 bases from V and 1 base from J, with 2 bases between. The CDR3 DNA is TGTGCCATCAGTGAGTCGCGCACAGATACGCAGTATTTT. Protein: CAISESRTDTQYF.

The chain recombines TRBV12-3 or TRBV12-4 with TRBJ2-2; 7 nucleotides agree with TRBD1. The CDR3 runs 15 residues. The J segment lost 4 bases and the V segment lost 5 bases, leaving 7 bases of the junction unmatched. The CDR3 DNA is TGTGCCAGCAGTCCGGACAGGCATACCACCGGGGAGCTGTTTTTT. Encoded protein: CASSPDRHTTGELFF.

This rearrangement joins TRBV12-3 or TRBV12-4 to TRBJ2-7, with a possible D match to TRBD1 (6 bases). V was shortened by 6 bases and J by 7 bases, with 22 bases between the two germline ends. CDR3 length: 15 amino acids. The CDR3 DNA sequence: TGTGCCAGCAGCTACCAGGACAGTTTCAGTGGTGAGCAGTACTTC. Its protein product is CASSYQDSFSGEQYF.

Worth noting for this clonotype: This sequence may be a read error, since a much larger clone differs from it by one base. This chain joins TRBV28 and TRBJ1-5; D may be TRBD1 (6 bases). Germline V lookup: CDR1 MDHEN, CDR2 SYDVKM. The CDR3 sequence is 15 residues long. The CDR3 sequence: CTSTRGTPSNQPQHF. CDR3 DNA: TGTACCAGCACCAGAGGGACACCTAGCAATCAGCCCCAGCATTTT.

The chain links TRBV20-1 to TRBJ2-7; D gene unclear. TRBJ2-5 matches the DNA end more closely, so the J call is doubtful. CDR1 is DFQATT and CDR2 is SNEGSKA in the germline V gene (reference sequence). The CDR3 is made up of 14 amino acids. The CDR3 DNA is TGCAGTGCTAGGGATCGAATATCCGGGGAGACCCAGTACTTC. Protein sequence: CSARDRISGETQYF.

The chain uses TRBV13 and TRBJ2-3; D might be TRBD2 (6 bases). The CDR3 contains 13 residues. The V and J ends lost 5 bases and 6 bases respectively, with 12 bases between them. Germline V gives CDR1 PRHDT, CDR2 FYEKMQ (reference sequence). The CDR3 reads CASSGGTADTQYF. The CDR3 DNA sequence: TGTGCCAGCAGCGGCGGGACTGCGGATACGCAGTATTTT.

Turning to this clonotype: A much larger clonotype is one base distant, so this may be a read error. The genes are TRBV7-2 and TRBJ1-2; 7 nucleotides match TRBD1. Trimming removed 3 bases from V and 9 bases from J; junction bases left unmatched: 10. Per the germline V gene, CDR1 is SGHTA and CDR2 is FQGNSA. The CDR3 is made up of 14 amino acids. This CDR3 is CASSFTQGSHSYTF. Written as DNA, the CDR3 is TGTGCCAGCAGCTTCACACAGGGGAGTCATAGCTACACCTTC.

This clonotype was seen repeatedly, ten times or more. The V gene is TRBV29-1, the J gene TRBJ2-3, with D tentatively TRBD2 (6 bases). Trimming took 5 bases from V and 0 from J, leaving 12 bases between them. Germline V gene sequence: CDR1 SQVTM, CDR2 ANQGSEA. The CDR3 spans 14 residues. CDR3 DNA sequence: TGCAGCGTTCCCACGGGGGTGAGCACAGATACGCAGTATTTT. This sequence encodes CSVPTGVSTDTQYF.

This chain connects TRBV4-1 to TRBJ1-5; D unclear. Germline values: CDR1 MGHRA, CDR2 YSYEKL. The CDR3 is made up of 13 amino acids. Trimming took off 2 bases at V and 5 bases at J, with 7 bases between the two ends. This chain's CDR3 is CASSQIQYQPQHF. The DNA of the CDR3 is TGCGCCAGCAGCCAAATCCAGTATCAGCCCCAGCATTTT.

As for this clonotype: Possible read error: a much larger clone is one base away. The V call is TRBV20-1, the J call TRBJ2-6; D is perhaps TRBD1 (5 bases). Trimming stripped 3 bases from V and 2 bases from J, with 8 bases between. CDR3 length: 14 amino acids. Germline CDR1 DFQATT, CDR2 SNEGSKA (reference sequence). The CDR3 DNA follows: TGCAGTGCTAGGGCAGGGACTGGGGCCAACGTCCTGACTTTC. Translating gives CSARAGTGANVLTF.

About this clonotype: The conserved final phenylalanine or tryptophan is absent from the CDR3, which likely points to a read error. This chain joins TRBV20-1 and TRBJ2-3; D unclear. The CDR3 has 14 residues. Germline V gives CDR1 DFQATT, CDR2 SNEGSKA (reference sequence). V lost 5 bases to trimming and J lost 0 bases, with 12 bases between them. For the CDR3, the DNA is TGCAGTGCTGATGACCCTTACAGCACAGATACGCAGTATTCT. Protein product: CSADDPYSTDTQYS.

This clonotype has just a few counts. This rearrangement joins TRBV2 to TRBJ2-3; D remains unclear. CDR1 is SNHLY and CDR2 is FYNNEI in the germline V gene. The CDR3 is 16 residues long. V lost 0 bases and J 0 bases, leaving 10 bases between the germline ends. CDR3 DNA sequence: TGTGCCAGCAGTGAAGCGCTTCGAAGGAGCACAGATACGCAGTATTTT. Encoded protein: CASSEALRRSTDTQYF.

This clonotype was recorded a few times. The chain joins TRBV20-1 to TRBJ2-1; no clear D gene. The CDR3 totals 11 residues. The germline V gene has CDR1 DFQATT and CDR2 SNEGSKA (reference sequence). V lost 3 bases and J 5 bases, leaving 5 bases between the germline ends. The CDR3 DNA reads as TGCAGTGCTAGGATTAACAATGAGCAGTTCTTC. Amino acids: CSARINNEQFF.

V is TRBV24-1 and J is TRBJ2-1, with 11 positions matching TRBD2. Per the germline V gene, CDR1 is KGHDR and CDR2 is SFDVKD. J lost 3 bases, V lost 4 bases, and 4 bases had no gene match. This CDR3 has 16 amino acids. The CDR3 DNA sequence: TGTGCCACCAGTGACACCGGGACTAGCGGCTACAATGAGCAGTTCTTC. Protein: CATSDTGTSGYNEQFF.

This clonotype was observed at least ten times. J is TRBJ2-3 and V is TRBV7-2, with a possible D match to TRBD2 (5 bases). From germline, CDR1 is SGHTA and CDR2 FQGNSA. CDR3 size: 16 residues. V dropped 5 bases and J dropped 3 bases, with 18 bases sitting between them. The CDR3 DNA follows: TGTGCCAGCAGCCCCCCGTCGGCACTAGGAACAGATACGCAGTATTTT. It translates to CASSPPSALGTDTQYF.

The chain combines TRBV5-1 with TRBJ2-7, with 7 bases that match TRBD2. J gave up 3 bases and V 2 bases, and 11 bases lay outside the gene matches. CDR1 and CDR2 (germline): SGHRS, YFSETQ. There are 16 residues in the CDR3. CDR3 loop: CASSLVGGLEDYEQYF. The CDR3 coding sequence is TGCGCCAGCAGCTTAGTGGGAGGGCTCGAAGACTACGAGCAGTACTTC.

Details on this clonotype: This may stem from a read error, because a much larger clone lies one nucleotide away. The chain uses TRBV29-1 and TRBJ2-1; D not certain. The CDR3 spans 11 residues. CDR1 is SQVTM and CDR2 is ANQGSEA in the germline V gene. Trimming left V 7 bases short and J 5 bases short, with 9 bases between. The CDR3 region is CSGSRDNEQFF. CDR3 in DNA: TGCAGCGGATCTAGGGACAATGAGCAGTTCTTC.

The sample holds many counts of this clonotype. V gene TRBV2 combines with J gene TRBJ2-3; D gene ambiguous. Germline V CDR1 and CDR2: SNHLY, FYNNEI. The CDR3 extends over 14 amino acids. With 5 bases removed from V and 1 base from J, the gap between germline ends came to 10 bases. Here the CDR3 reads CASSLQLGTDTQYF. CDR3 bases: TGTGCCAGCAGTCTCCAACTGGGCACAGATACGCAGTATTTT.